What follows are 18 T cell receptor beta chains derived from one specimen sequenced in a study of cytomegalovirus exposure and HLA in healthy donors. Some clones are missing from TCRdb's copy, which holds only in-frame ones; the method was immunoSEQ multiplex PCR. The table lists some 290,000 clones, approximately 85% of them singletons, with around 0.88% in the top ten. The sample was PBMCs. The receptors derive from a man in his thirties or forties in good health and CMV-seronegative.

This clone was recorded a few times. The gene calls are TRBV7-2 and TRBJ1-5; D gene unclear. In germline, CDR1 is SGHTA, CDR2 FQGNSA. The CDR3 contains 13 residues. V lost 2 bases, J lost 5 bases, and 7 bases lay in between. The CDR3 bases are TGTGCCAGCAGCTTATCAGGTTATCAGCCCCAGCATTTT. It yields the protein CASSLSGYQPQHF.

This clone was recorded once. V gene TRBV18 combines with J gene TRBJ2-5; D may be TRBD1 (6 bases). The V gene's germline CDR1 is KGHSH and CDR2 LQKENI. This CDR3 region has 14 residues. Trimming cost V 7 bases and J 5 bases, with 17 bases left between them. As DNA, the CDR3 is TGTGCCAGCTGTCGGACAGCCCGTGGGGAGACCCAGTACTTC. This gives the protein CASCRTARGETQYF.

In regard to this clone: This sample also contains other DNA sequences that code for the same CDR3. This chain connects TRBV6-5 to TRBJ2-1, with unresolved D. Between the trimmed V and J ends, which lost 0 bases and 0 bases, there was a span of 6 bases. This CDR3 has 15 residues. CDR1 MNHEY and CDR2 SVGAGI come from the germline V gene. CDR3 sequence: CASSYSGSSYNEQFF. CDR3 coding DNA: TGTGCCAGCAGTTACTCGGGCAGCTCCTACAATGAGCAGTTCTTC.

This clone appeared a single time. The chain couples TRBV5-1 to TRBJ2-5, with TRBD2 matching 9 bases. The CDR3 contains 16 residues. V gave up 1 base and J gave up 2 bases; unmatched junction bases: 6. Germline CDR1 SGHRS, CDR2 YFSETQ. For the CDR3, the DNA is TGCGCCAGCAGCTTGCCTAGCGGGGCGATACAAGAGACCCAGTACTTC. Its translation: CASSLPSGAIQETQYF.

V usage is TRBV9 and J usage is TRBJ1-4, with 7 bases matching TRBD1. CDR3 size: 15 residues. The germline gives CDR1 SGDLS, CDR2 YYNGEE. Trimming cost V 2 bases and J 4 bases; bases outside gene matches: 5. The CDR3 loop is CASSVHGTVNEKLFF. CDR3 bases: TGTGCCAGCAGCGTGCACGGGACAGTTAATGAAAAACTGTTTTTT.

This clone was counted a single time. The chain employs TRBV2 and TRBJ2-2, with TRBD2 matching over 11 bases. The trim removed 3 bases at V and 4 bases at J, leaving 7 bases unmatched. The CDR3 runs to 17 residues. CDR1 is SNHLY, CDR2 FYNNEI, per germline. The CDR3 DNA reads TGTGCCAGCAGTGATACTAGCGGGGGACCTTCCACCGGGGAGCTGTTTTTT. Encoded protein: CASSDTSGGPSTGELFF.

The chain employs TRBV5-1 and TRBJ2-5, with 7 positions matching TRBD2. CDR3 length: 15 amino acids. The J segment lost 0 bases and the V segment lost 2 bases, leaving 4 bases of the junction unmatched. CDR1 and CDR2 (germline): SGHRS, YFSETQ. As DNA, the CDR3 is TGCGCCAGCAGCTTTACAGCGGGGTACCAAGAGACCCAGTACTTC. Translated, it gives CASSFTAGYQETQYF.

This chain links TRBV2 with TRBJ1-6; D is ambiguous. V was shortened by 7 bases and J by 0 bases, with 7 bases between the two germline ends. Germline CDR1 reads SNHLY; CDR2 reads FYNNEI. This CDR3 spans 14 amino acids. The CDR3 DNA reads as TGTGCCAGCATACAGAGCTCCTATAATTCACCCCTCCACTTT. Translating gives CASIQSSYNSPLHF.

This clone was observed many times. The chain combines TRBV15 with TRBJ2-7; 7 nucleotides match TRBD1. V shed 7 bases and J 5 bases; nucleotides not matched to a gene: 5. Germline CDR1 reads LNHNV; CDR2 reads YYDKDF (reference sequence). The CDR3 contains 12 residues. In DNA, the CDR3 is TGTGCCACCACCGACAGGGCTGACGAGCAGTACTTC. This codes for CATTDRADEQYF.

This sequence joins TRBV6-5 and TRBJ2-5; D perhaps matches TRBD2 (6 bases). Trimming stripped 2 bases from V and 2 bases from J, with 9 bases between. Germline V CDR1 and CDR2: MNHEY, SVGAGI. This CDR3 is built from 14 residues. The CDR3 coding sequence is TGTGCCAGCAGTTACGCGGGAATACAAGAGACCCAGTACTTC. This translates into CASSYAGIQETQYF.

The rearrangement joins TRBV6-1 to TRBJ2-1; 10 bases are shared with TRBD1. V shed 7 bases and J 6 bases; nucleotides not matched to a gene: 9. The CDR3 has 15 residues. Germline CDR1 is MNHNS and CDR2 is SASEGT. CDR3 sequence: CASTPGTGAPNEQFF. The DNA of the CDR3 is TGTGCCAGCACCCCCGGGACAGGGGCGCCCAATGAGCAGTTCTTC.

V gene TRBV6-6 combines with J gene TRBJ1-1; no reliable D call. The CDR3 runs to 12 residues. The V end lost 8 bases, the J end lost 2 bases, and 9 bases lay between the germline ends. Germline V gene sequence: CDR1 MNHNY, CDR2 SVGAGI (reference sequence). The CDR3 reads CASCGLNTEAFF. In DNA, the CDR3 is TGTGCCAGCTGCGGCCTCAACACTGAAGCTTTCTTT.

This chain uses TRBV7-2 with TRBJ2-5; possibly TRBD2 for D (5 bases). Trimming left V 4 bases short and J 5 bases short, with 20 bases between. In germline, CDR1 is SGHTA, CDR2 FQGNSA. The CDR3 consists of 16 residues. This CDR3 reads CASSSLRVSLGETQYF. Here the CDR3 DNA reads TGTGCCAGCAGCTCGTTGAGGGTTTCACTGGGGGAGACCCAGTACTTC.

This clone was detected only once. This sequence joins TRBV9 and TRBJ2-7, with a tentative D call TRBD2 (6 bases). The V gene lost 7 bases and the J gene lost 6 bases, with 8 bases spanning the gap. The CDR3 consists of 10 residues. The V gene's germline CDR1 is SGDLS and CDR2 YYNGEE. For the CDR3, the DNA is TGTGCCAGCGGGGGGACCGAGCAGTACTTC. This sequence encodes CASGGTEQYF.

CDR3 in DNA: TGCGCCAGCAGCCCCCTTGCAGGGGGTGGGTATGGCTACACCTTC. Protein product: CASSPLAGGGYGYTF. This rearrangement joins TRBV4-1 to TRBJ1-2; 7 bases align to TRBD1. V gave up 4 bases and J gave up 5 bases; unmatched junction bases: 10. CDR1 is MGHRA and CDR2 is YSYEKL in the germline V gene. The CDR3 extends over 15 amino acids.

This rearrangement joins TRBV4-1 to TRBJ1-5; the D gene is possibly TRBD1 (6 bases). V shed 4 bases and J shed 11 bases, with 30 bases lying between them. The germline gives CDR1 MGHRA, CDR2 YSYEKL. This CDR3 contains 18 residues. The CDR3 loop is CASSRTLSRDTGRVTQHF. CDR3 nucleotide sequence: TGCGCCAGCAGCCGAACGCTTAGCCGGGACACCGGCCGAGTGACCCAGCATTTT.

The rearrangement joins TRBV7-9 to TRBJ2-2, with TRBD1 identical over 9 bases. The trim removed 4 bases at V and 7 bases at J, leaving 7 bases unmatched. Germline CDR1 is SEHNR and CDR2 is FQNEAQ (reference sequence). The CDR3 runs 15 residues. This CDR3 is CASSSPQGAIGELFF. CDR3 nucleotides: TGTGCCAGCAGCTCACCACAGGGGGCCATCGGGGAGCTGTTTTTT.

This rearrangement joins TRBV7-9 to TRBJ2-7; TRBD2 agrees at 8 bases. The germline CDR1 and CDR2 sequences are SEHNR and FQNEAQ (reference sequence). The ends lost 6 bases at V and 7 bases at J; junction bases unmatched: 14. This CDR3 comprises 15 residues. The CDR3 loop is CASSTSGYNRGEQYF. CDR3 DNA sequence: TGTGCCAGCAGTACTAGCGGATACAATCGGGGGGAGCAGTACTTC.